The 30 T cell receptor beta chains reported below all come from one sample, sequenced in a study of blood T cell repertoires in COVID-19. Sequencing was performed with immunoSEQ multiplex PCR; in TCRdb, only in-frame clones are kept and a portion is missing. Of under 200,000 clones in the sample, 70% to 90% were seen once. Sequences were obtained from PBMCs or T cells enriched from blood (not recorded which). These receptors were obtained from a woman in her late teens or twenties who had recovered from COVID-19.

The chain uses TRBV30 and TRBJ2-7, with D possibly being TRBD1 (6 bases). V was cut by 3 bases and J by 3 bases, with 15 bases left in between. The germline CDR1 and CDR2 sequences are GTSNPN and SVGIG (reference sequence). The CDR3 covers 14 residues. DNA of the CDR3: TGTGCCTGGAGACGTACTGGACAGCGCTACGAGCAGTACTTC. Protein sequence: CAWRRTGQRYEQYF.

This clone showed up just once. The chain combines TRBV2 with TRBJ2-7; the D gene is possibly TRBD2 (6 bases). This CDR3 is built from 16 residues. Germline CDR1 is SNHLY and CDR2 is FYNNEI. V was clipped by 7 bases and J by 3 bases, with 22 bases between them. CDR3 in amino acids: CASTSIRPRGNYEQYF. The CDR3 DNA is TGTGCCAGCACTTCGATACGTCCCCGCGGGAACTACGAGCAGTACTTC. Full variable domain (outside the CDR3, taken from reference TRBV2 and TRBJ2-7): EPEVTQTPSHQVTQMGQEVILRCVPISNHLYFYWYRQILGQKVEFLVSFYNNEISEKSEIFDDQFSVERPDGSNFTLKIRSTKLEDSAMYFCASTSIRPRGNYEQYFGPGTRLTVT.

The chain combines TRBV13 with TRBJ2-5; TRBD2 aligns across 8 bases. Germline V gene lookup returns CDR1 PRHDT and CDR2 FYEKMQ (reference sequence). CDR3 size: 13 residues. V dropped 5 bases and J dropped 5; count of bases not matched to a gene: 4. The CDR3 sequence is CASSQAGAETQYF. The CDR3 nucleotides are TGTGCCAGCAGCCAAGCGGGGGCTGAGACCCAGTACTTC. The full variable domain, with the rest looked up from reference TRBV13 and TRBJ2-5, is AAGVIQSPRHLIKEKRETATLKCYPIPRHDTVYWYQQGPGQDPQFLISFYEKMQSDKGSIPDRFSAQQFSDYHSELNMSSLELGDSALYFCASSQAGAETQYFGPGTRLLVL.

CDR3 protein: CASSPGFGQNNEQFF. DNA of the CDR3: TGTGCCAGCAGCCCAGGTTTCGGTCAGAACAATGAGCAGTTCTTC. The J gene is TRBJ2-1, the V gene TRBV7-2; unclear D gene. Trimming took 5 bases from V and 5 from J, leaving 16 bases between them. The CDR3 runs 15 residues. Germline V CDR1 and CDR2: SGHTA, FQGNSA.

The rearrangement joins TRBV30 to TRBJ1-1; D is undetermined. Trimming stripped 1 base from V and 3 bases from J, with 18 bases between. In germline, CDR1 is GTSNPN, CDR2 SVGIG (reference sequence). There are 16 residues in the CDR3. The CDR3 DNA sequence: TGTGCCTGGAGTGCTGTACCGGGAATTCGGGACACTGAAGCTTTCTTT. Protein sequence: CAWSAVPGIRDTEAFF.

This clone has only one observation. V gene TRBV4-1 combines with J gene TRBJ2-1; tentative D call: TRBD2 (6 bases). The length of the CDR3 is 15 residues. Between the trimmed V and J ends, which lost 7 bases and 3 bases, there was a span of 16 bases. Per germline, CDR1 MGHRA and CDR2 YSYEKL. The CDR3 DNA reads TGCGCCAGCATCGCGGGGACTCGCTTCTACAATGAGCAGTTCTTC. Its translation is CASIAGTRFYNEQFF.

In this sample, this clone turned up once. V and J are TRBV4-2 and TRBJ2-3; 8 nucleotides agree with TRBD2. The germline V gene encodes CDR1 LGHNA and CDR2 YNFKEQ. Unmatched junction bases numbered 8, after V lost 1 base and J lost 5 bases. The CDR3 has 16 amino acids. In DNA form, the CDR3 reads TGTGCCAGCAGCCAAGGCGAGCGGGAGTACGTAGATACGCAGTATTTT. Translation: CASSQGEREYVDTQYF.

A single count supports this clone. The chain has TRBV2 and TRBJ1-5; the D gene is possibly TRBD1 (5 bases). The germline V gene encodes CDR1 SNHLY and CDR2 FYNNEI. V lost 6 bases, J lost 5 bases, and 29 bases lay in between. The CDR3 runs to 19 residues. This chain's CDR3 is CASSTNPSGHEPLYQPQHF. The CDR3 DNA sequence: TGTGCCAGCAGCACCAACCCGTCCGGACATGAACCATTATATCAGCCCCAGCATTTT.

V gene TRBV5-1 combines with J gene TRBJ2-3, with 7 bases identical to TRBD1. In germline, CDR1 is SGHRS, CDR2 YFSETQ. The junction had 3 bases not matched to a gene; V was cut back by 0 bases and J by 2 bases. This CDR3 is built from 15 residues. For the CDR3, the DNA is TGCGCCAGCAGCTTGGCCGGGACAGACACAGATACGCAGTATTTT. It specifies CASSLAGTDTDTQYF.

The V gene is TRBV7-2, the J gene TRBJ2-7; 9 bases line up with TRBD1. This CDR3 is built from 15 residues. Germline trimming cut 1 base from V and 4 bases from J; bases unmatched to any gene: 5. Germline V gene sequence: CDR1 SGHTA, CDR2 FQGNSA. CDR3 sequence: CASSLVGTGWYEQYF. CDR3 bases: TGTGCCAGCAGCTTAGTGGGGACAGGGTGGTACGAGCAGTACTTC.

The chain uses TRBV7-9 and TRBJ1-2; 7 nucleotides line up with TRBD1. With V trimmed by 3 bases and J by 5 bases, 0 bases remained unmatched. Looked up from germline, CDR1 is SEHNR and CDR2 is FQNEAQ (reference sequence). The CDR3 covers 12 residues. The CDR3 sequence: CASSLGQYGYTF. Here the CDR3 DNA reads TGTGCCAGCAGCTTGGGACAGTATGGCTACACCTTC.

The chain carries TRBV19 and TRBJ2-3; 7 nucleotides line up with TRBD1. The CDR3 is made up of 14 amino acids. Germline-derived CDR1 and CDR2 are LNHDA and SQIVND (reference sequence). Trimming took 6 bases from V and 5 from J; bases not matched to a gene: 8. The CDR3 loop is CASSSGGKEDTQYF. CDR3 in DNA: TGTGCCAGTAGCTCAGGGGGTAAAGAAGATACGCAGTATTTT.

V usage is TRBV7-6 and J usage is TRBJ1-1; tentative D call: TRBD1 (5 bases). CDR1 is SGHVS and CDR2 is FNYEAQ in the germline V gene. V was clipped by 5 bases and J by 9 bases, with 13 bases between them. CDR3 length equals 12 residues. The CDR3 DNA reads TGTGCCAGCAGCCAAGCGGGGGGTCAAGCTTTCTTT. Its protein is CASSQAGGQAFF.

V is TRBV29-1 and J is TRBJ1-3; D is possibly TRBD1 (5 bases). This CDR3 comprises 14 residues. V lost 6 bases, J lost 8 bases, and 20 bases lay in between. The V gene's germline CDR1 is SQVTM and CDR2 ANQGSEA. In DNA form, the CDR3 reads TGCAGCGTGGCCCTGGGGCAGGGCGGAGACACCATATATTTT. Its protein product is CSVALGQGGDTIYF.

The chain links TRBV15 to TRBJ2-1, with 12 positions matching TRBD1. This CDR3 contains 15 residues. V was clipped by 3 bases and J by 9 bases; unmatched bases: 6. Germline loops: CDR1 LNHNV, CDR2 YYDKDF (reference sequence). The CDR3 DNA follows: TGTGCCACCAGCAGTGGGACAGGGGGCTCGACTGAGCAGTTCTTC. The encoded protein is CATSSGTGGSTEQFF. Complete variable domain (other parts from reference TRBV15 and TRBJ2-1): DAMVIQNPRYQVTQFGKPVTLSCSQTLNHNVMYWYQQKSSQAPKLLFHYYDKDFNNEADTPDNFQSRRPNTSFCFLDIRSPGLGDTAMYLCATSSGTGGSTEQFFGPGTRLTVL.

This clone was seen only once. The chain links TRBV20-1 to TRBJ2-7; D perhaps matches TRBD2 (5 bases). The CDR3 runs 11 residues. Germline-derived CDR1 and CDR2 are DFQATT and SNEGSKA (reference sequence). Trimming took off 2 bases at V and 3 bases at J, with 5 bases between the two ends. The CDR3 here is CSARRDYEQYF. CDR3 nucleotides: TGCAGTGCTAGACGGGACTACGAGCAGTACTTC.

This sequence joins TRBV6-6 and TRBJ1-6; 7 bases are shared with TRBD1. Per germline, CDR1 MNHNY and CDR2 SVGAGI (reference sequence). This CDR3 is built from 16 residues. The V gene end was trimmed by 6 bases and the J gene end by 9 bases; junction bases not matched to a gene: 14. The CDR3 protein is CASSPTPPHRGSPLHF. The CDR3 nucleotides read TGTGCCAGCAGCCCAACGCCCCCCCACAGGGGTTCACCCCTCCACTTT.

J is TRBJ1-5 and V is TRBV9; D is unclear. Germline V CDR1 and CDR2: SGDLS, YYNGEE. This CDR3 is 12 amino acids long. The V and J ends lost 0 bases and 7 bases respectively, with 5 bases between them. DNA for the CDR3: TGTGCCAGCAGCGTAGAGGAGCAGCCCCAGCATTTT. This encodes CASSVEEQPQHF.

The V call is TRBV5-1, the J call TRBJ2-7, with 8 positions matching TRBD1. Per the germline V gene, CDR1 is SGHRS and CDR2 is YFSETQ. This CDR3 contains 14 residues. Trimming at V came to 0 bases and at J to 6 bases, leaving 5 bases not matched to a gene. The CDR3 nucleotides read TGCGCCAGCAGCTTGGTGGCAGGGACAGGCGAGCAGTACTTC. Protein: CASSLVAGTGEQYF.

CDR3: CASSLAGGSGSGGTDTQYF. The CDR3 DNA follows: TGTGCCAGCAGCTTAGCCGGGGGTAGCGGGAGTGGAGGCACAGATACGCAGTATTTT. The rearrangement uses TRBV7-9 and TRBJ2-3; 9 bases line up with TRBD2. V shed 0 bases, J shed 1 base, and the junction held 11 bases outside the gene matches. Germline CDR1 reads SEHNR; CDR2 reads FQNEAQ (reference sequence). The CDR3 spans 19 residues.

The chain uses TRBV28 and TRBJ1-5; 9 bases match TRBD1. The germline gives CDR1 MDHEN, CDR2 SYDVKM. Trimming took 2 bases from V and 5 from J; bases not matched to a gene: 7. The CDR3 spans 16 residues. The CDR3 nucleotides read TGTGCCAGCAGTTTAGGGGACAGGGCCCTTGATCAGCCCCAGCATTTT. Its translation: CASSLGDRALDQPQHF.

This chain uses TRBV5-4 with TRBJ1-2; 7 bases map to TRBD1. CDR1 is SGHNT, CDR2 YYREEE, per germline (reference sequence). This CDR3 has 14 amino acids. The V and J ends lost 3 bases and 3 bases, in that order; junction bases with no gene match: 5. The CDR3 loop is CASSSDRAYYGYTF. Here the CDR3 DNA reads TGTGCCAGCAGCTCCGACAGGGCCTACTATGGCTACACCTTC.

The chain carries TRBV29-1 and TRBJ2-7, with unresolved D. V was cut by 4 bases and J by 0 bases, with 13 bases left in between. In germline, CDR1 is SQVTM, CDR2 ANQGSEA. This CDR3 has 14 amino acids. As DNA, the CDR3 is TGCAGCGTTGGACTTCGCCTCAGCTCCTACGAGCAGTACTTC. Its translation is CSVGLRLSSYEQYF.

CDR3 sequence (DNA): TGTGCCTGGAGAGGATTAGCGGAGTTCAATGAGCAGTTCTTC. Amino acids: CAWRGLAEFNEQFF. The V gene is TRBV30, the J gene TRBJ2-1; perhaps TRBD2 as D (6 bases). This CDR3 contains 14 residues. The germline V gene has CDR1 GTSNPN and CDR2 SVGIG (reference sequence). V was shortened by 3 bases and J by 6 bases, with 15 bases between the two germline ends. The entire variable domain, with the rest obtained from reference TRBV30 and TRBJ2-1, is as follows: SQTIHQWPATLVQPVGSPLSLECTVEGTSNPNLYWYRQAAGRGLQLLFYSVGIGQISSEVPQNLSASRPQDRQFILSSKKLLLSDSGFYLCAWRGLAEFNEQFFGPGTRLTVL.

The chain has TRBV21-1 and TRBJ1-3; the D call in the table, TRBD1, was not verified against the DNA. TRBV21-1 is a pseudogene. The length of the CDR3 is 17 residues. The CDR3 DNA reads TGTGCCAGCAGCAAAGGCCAGACAATGAGCTCTGGAAACACCATATATTTT. This gives the protein CASSKGQTMSSGNTIYF.

The gene calls are TRBV7-6 and TRBJ2-7, with D possibly TRBD1 on 6 matching bases. The V gene's germline CDR1 is SGHVS and CDR2 FNYEAQ. CDR3 size: 15 residues. V was trimmed by 2 bases and J by 4 bases, leaving 15 bases between them. The CDR3 sequence is CASSLLTGGKYEQYF. The CDR3, as DNA: TGTGCCAGCAGCTTATTGACAGGAGGTAAATACGAGCAGTACTTC.

J is TRBJ1-2 and V is TRBV20-1; D unresolved. Germline lookup yields CDR1 DFQATT and CDR2 SNEGSKA (reference sequence). V was shortened by 3 bases and J by 8 bases, with 7 bases between the two germline ends. This CDR3 region has 10 residues. CDR3 in amino acids: CSASRRGYTF. CDR3 DNA sequence: TGCAGTGCTAGCCGCAGAGGCTACACCTTC.

Comments on this clone: This sample includes further DNA sequences coding for the same CDR3. V and J are TRBV9 and TRBJ2-2; D is possibly TRBD1 (7 bases). CDR3 size: 13 residues. Trimming took 3 bases from V and 6 from J, leaving 9 bases between them. From germline, CDR1 is SGDLS and CDR2 YYNGEE. The DNA for the CDR3 is TGTGCCAGCAGCGGGAGGGGGCCCGGGGAGCTGTTTTTT. Translating gives CASSGRGPGELFF.

DNA of the CDR3: TGCGCCAGCAGCTCCGGGGTGGCCTACGAGCAGTACTTC. Translation gives CASSSGVAYEQYF. This rearrangement joins TRBV5-1 to TRBJ2-7, with D tentatively TRBD2 (5 bases). This CDR3 is 13 amino acids long. V lost 3 bases to trimming and J lost 2 bases, with 9 bases between them. Looked up from germline, CDR1 is SGHRS and CDR2 is YFSETQ.

On this clone itself: Other DNA variants within this sample encode the same CDR3. The chain uses TRBV11-3 and TRBJ2-3; D is possibly TRBD2 (5 bases). Trimming stripped 1 base from V and 0 bases from J, with 5 bases between. Germline lookup yields CDR1 SGHNT and CDR2 YENEEA. The CDR3 sequence is 14 residues long. CDR3 amino acids: CASSLGGSTDTQYF. The CDR3, as DNA: TGTGCCAGCAGCTTAGGAGGGAGCACAGATACGCAGTATTTT.